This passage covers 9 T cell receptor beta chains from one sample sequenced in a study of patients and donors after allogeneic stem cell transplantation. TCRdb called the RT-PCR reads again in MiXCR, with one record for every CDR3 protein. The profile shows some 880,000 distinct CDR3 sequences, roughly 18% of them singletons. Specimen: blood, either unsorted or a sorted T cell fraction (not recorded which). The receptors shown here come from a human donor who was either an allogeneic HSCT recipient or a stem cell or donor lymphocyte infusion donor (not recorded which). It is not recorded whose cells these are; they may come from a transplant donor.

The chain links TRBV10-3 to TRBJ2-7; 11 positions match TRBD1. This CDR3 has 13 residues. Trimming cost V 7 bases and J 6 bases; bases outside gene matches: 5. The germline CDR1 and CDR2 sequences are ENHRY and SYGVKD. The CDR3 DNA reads TGTGCCATCACGAGGGACAGGGGGAGCGAGCAGTACTTC. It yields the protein CAITRDRGSEQYF.

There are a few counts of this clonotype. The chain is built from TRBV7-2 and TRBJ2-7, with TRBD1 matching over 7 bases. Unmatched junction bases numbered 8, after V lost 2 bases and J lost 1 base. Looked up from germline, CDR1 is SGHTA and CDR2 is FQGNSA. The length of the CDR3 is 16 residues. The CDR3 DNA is TGTGCCAGCAGCTTATCCGGGACAGTCAATTCCTACGAGCAGTACTTC. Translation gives CASSLSGTVNSYEQYF.

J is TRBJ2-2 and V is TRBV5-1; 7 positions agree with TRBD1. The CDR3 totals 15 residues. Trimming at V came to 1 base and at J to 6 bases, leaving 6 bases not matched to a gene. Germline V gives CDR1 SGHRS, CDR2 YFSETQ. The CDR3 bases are TGCGCCAGCAGCTTGCAGAGACAGGGTCCCGGGGAGCTGTTTTTT. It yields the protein CASSLQRQGPGELFF.

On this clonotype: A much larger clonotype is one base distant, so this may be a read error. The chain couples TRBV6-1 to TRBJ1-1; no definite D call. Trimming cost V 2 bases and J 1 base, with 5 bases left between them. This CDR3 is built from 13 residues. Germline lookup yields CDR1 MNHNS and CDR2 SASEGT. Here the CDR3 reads CASSEKGNTEAFF. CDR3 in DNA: TGTGCCAGCAGTGAAAAGGGGAACACTGAAGCTTTCTTT.

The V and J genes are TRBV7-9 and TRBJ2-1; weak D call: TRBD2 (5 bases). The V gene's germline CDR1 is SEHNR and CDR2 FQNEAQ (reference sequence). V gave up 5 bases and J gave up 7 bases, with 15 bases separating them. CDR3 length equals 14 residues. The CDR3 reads CASSRPSGKNEQFF. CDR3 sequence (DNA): TGTGCCAGCAGCCGCCCATCGGGGAAAAATGAGCAGTTCTTC.

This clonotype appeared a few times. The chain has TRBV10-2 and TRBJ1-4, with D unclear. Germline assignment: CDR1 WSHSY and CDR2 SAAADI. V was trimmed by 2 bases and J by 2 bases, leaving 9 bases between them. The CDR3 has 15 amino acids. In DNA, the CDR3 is TGCGCCAGCAGTGAGGACCGGAGGACTAATGAAAAACTGTTTTTT. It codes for CASSEDRRTNEKLFF.

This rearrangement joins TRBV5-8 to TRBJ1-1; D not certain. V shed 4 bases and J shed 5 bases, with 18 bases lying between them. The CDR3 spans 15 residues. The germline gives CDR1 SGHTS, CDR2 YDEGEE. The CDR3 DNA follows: TGTGCCAGCAGCCAATTCCTCGGGAGCGCTACTGAAGCTTTCTTT. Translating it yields CASSQFLGSATEAFF.

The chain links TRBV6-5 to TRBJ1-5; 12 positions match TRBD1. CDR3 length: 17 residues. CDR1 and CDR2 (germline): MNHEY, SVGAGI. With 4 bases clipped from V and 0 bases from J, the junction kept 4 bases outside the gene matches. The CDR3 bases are TGTGCCAGCAGTTCCGGGACAGGGGGCGTTAGCAATCAGCCCCAGCATTTT. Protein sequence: CASSSGTGGVSNQPQHF.

This CDR3 is CAISETGYNNEQFF. CDR3 nucleotides: TGTGCCATCAGTGAGACAGGGTATAACAATGAGCAGTTCTTC. The rearrangement joins TRBV10-3 to TRBJ2-1, with a possible D match to TRBD1 (6 bases). CDR1 and CDR2 from the germline V gene are ENHRY and SYGVKD. Trimming pared 2 bases from V and 5 bases from J, leaving 10 bases between. This CDR3 region has 14 residues.